A selection of T cell receptor beta chains follows, all from one sample in a study of cytotoxic CD8 clonotypes in ibrutinib-treated CLL. Sequenced by immunoSEQ multiplex PCR; TCRdb stores in-frame clones only, minus some. The sample consists of 20,000 or so clones, around 68% of them appearing once. The sequences come from PBMCs, collected before ibrutinib treatment. These TCRs come from a human donor with chronic lymphocytic leukemia. Each CDR3 is given with its conserved first and last residue. D genes are given only for firm matches. Expanded clones are given a class, and other clones once, few, many or no size at all.

CATYGLAGASSSYEQYF TGTGCCACCTACGGACTAGCGGGCGCATCTAGCTCCTACGAGCAGTACTTC TRBJ2-7 NA TRBD2 TRBV7-9
CASRGTVGTDTQYF TGTGCCAGCAGGGGGACAGTCGGCACAGATACGCAGTATTTT TRBJ2-3 NA TRBD1 TRBV2
CASSQRGTAGSPQHF TGTGCCAGCAGCCAAAGGGGGACAGCCGGCTCGCCCCAGCATTTT TRBJ1-5 NA TRBD1 TRBV16
CASSSGTSGNTGELFF TGTGCCAGCAGCTCAGGGACTAGCGGGAACACCGGGGAGCTGTTTTTT TRBJ2-2 once TRBD2 TRBV7-3
CASSLSGTGSYAEQYF TGTGCCAGCAGCTTAAGCGGGACAGGGAGTTATGCCGAGCAGTACTTC TRBJ2-7 NA TRBD1 TRBV5-4
CASSKVAASEHYEQYF TGTGCCAGCAGCAAGGTCGCGGCGTCGGAGCACTACGAGCAGTACTTC TRBJ2-7 NA NA TRBV7-8
CASSHGATQNIQYF TGTGCCAGCAGCCACGGAGCGACGCAAAACATTCAGTACTTC TRBJ2-4 NA NA TRBV7-2
CASSLGQKAFF TGTGCCAGCAGCTTAGGACAGAAAGCTTTCTTT TRBJ1-1 NA NA TRBV7-2
CSVEGTTGTSGGSSYNEQFF TGCAGCGTTGAGGGAACAACCGGGACTAGCGGGGGAAGCTCCTACAATGAGCAGTTCTTC TRBJ2-1 NA TRBD2 TRBV29-1
CASGTGGGPEAFF TGCGCCAGTGGAACCGGAGGGGGGCCTGAAGCTTTCTTT TRBJ1-1 NA NA TRBV5-1
CSVGGTGAYEQYF TGCAGCGTTGGGGGGACAGGGGCCTACGAGCAGTACTTC TRBJ2-7 NA TRBD1 TRBV29-1
CASSSGLAPDTGELFF TGTGCCAGCAGCTCGGGACTAGCGCCCGACACCGGGGAGCTGTTTTTT TRBJ2-2 few TRBD2 TRBV5-4
CASSDAGAHGINSYEQYF TGTGCCAGCAGTGATGCGGGGGCGCACGGGATAAATTCCTACGAGCAGTACTTC TRBJ2-7 few NA TRBV2
CASSPRFRGHVWYEQYF TGTGCCAGCAGCCCCCGGTTTAGGGGGCATGTTTGGTACGAGCAGTACTTC TRBJ2-7 NA TRBD1 TRBV11-2
CASSIIYEQYF TGTGCCAGCAGTATAATCTACGAGCAGTACTTC TRBJ2-7 NA NA TRBV27
CASSLTRTDTQYF TGCGCCAGCAGCCTGACTAGGACAGATACGCAGTATTTT TRBJ2-3 NA NA TRBV4-3
CASSQVGSSSYEQYF TGCGCCAGCAGCCAAGTCGGATCGAGCTCCTACGAGCAGTACTTC TRBJ2-7 NA NA TRBV4-1
CASSSPRLAGEANEQYF TGTGCCAGTAGTAGCCCCCGACTAGCGGGAGAGGCCAACGAGCAGTACTTC TRBJ2-7 few TRBD2 TRBV19
CASRSGTGDEKLFF TGTGCCAGCAGGTCCGGGACAGGGGATGAAAAACTGTTTTTT TRBJ1-4 NA TRBD1 TRBV27
CASSTAYRGKNSPLHF TGTGCCAGTAGTACCGCCTACAGGGGGAAGAATTCACCCCTCCACTTT TRBJ1-6 NA TRBD1 TRBV19
CASSLQGFSGNTIYF TGTGCCAGCAGCTTACAGGGCTTCTCTGGAAACACCATATATTTT TRBJ1-3 NA NA TRBV5-6
CAIGTGLGEQYF TGTGCCATCGGGACAGGGTTGGGCGAGCAGTACTTC TRBJ2-7 NA TRBD1 TRBV19
CASRRTHESSGNTIYF TGTGCCAGCAGACGGACCCACGAGAGCTCTGGAAACACCATATATTTT TRBJ1-3 few NA TRBV6-6
CASSLLAGVEQYF TGTGCCAGCAGCCTACTAGCGGGAGTCGAGCAGTACTTC TRBJ2-7 NA TRBD2 TRBV14
CAISENPGSNQPQHF TGTGCCATCAGTGAGAACCCAGGGAGCAATCAGCCCCAGCATTTT TRBJ1-5 NA NA TRBV10-3
CASSLYGTNYGYTF TGTGCCAGCAGTTTATACGGCACTAACTATGGCTACACCTTC TRBJ1-2 once NA TRBV27
CASSYSARGNSPLHF TGTGCCAGCAGTTACTCGGCCAGGGGGAATTCACCCCTCCACTTT TRBJ1-6 once TRBD1 TRBV6-5
CASSASQGATDTQYF TGTGCCAGCAGCGCGTCCCAGGGGGCTACAGATACGCAGTATTTT TRBJ2-3 few TRBD1 TRBV7-3
CASSLVGSMGYNEQFF TGTGCCAGCAGCTTAGTAGGCTCGATGGGCTACAATGAGCAGTTCTTC TRBJ2-1 few NA TRBV11-2
CASKRGDYEQYF TGTGCCAGCAAAAGAGGGGACTACGAGCAGTACTTC TRBJ2-7 NA NA TRBV6-5
CASSEGIAGRETQYF TGTGCCAGCAGTGAAGGGATAGCGGGAAGGGAGACCCAGTACTTC TRBJ2-5 NA TRBD2 TRBV6-1
CASSPRTGFTGELFF TGTGCCAGCTCACCACGGACGGGTTTTACCGGGGAGCTGTTTTTT TRBJ2-2 NA NA TRBV18
CASSSASGSGTGELFF TGTGCCAGCAGTTCGGCCAGCGGGAGCGGCACCGGGGAGCTGTTTTTT TRBJ2-2 NA TRBD2 TRBV6-6
CASSVGTGLAHSTDTQYF TGTGCCAGCAGCGTAGGGACGGGACTAGCGCACAGCACAGATACGCAGTATTTT TRBJ2-3 NA TRBD2 TRBV9
CASSISAGASYEQYF TGTGCCAGTAGTATTTCAGCGGGAGCCTCCTACGAGCAGTACTTC TRBJ2-7 NA TRBD2 TRBV19
CSASGGATEKLFF TGCAGCGCTTCTGGGGGGGCAACAGAAAAACTGTTTTTT TRBJ1-4 NA NA TRBV29-1
CASREATYNEQFF TGTGCCAGCAGGGAGGCCACCTACAATGAGCAGTTCTTC TRBJ2-1 NA NA TRBV2
CASSRDGEHQPQHF TGTGCCAGCAGCCGCGACGGGGAACATCAGCCCCAGCATTTT TRBJ1-5 few NA TRBV28
CASSPVDSYTGELFF TGTGCCAGCTCACCAGTGGACAGCTACACCGGGGAGCTGTTTTTT TRBJ2-2 NA NA TRBV18
CASSLIRGQETQYF TGTGCCAGCAGCTTAATCAGGGGGCAAGAGACCCAGTACTTC TRBJ2-5 NA TRBD1 TRBV11-1
CASSSTRTPTDTQYF TGTGCCAGCAGCTCAACAAGGACCCCCACAGATACGCAGTATTTT TRBJ2-3 NA NA TRBV7-2
CASSVRTSGSYNEQFF TGCGCCAGCAGCGTCCGGACTAGCGGGAGCTACAATGAGCAGTTCTTC TRBJ2-1 NA TRBD2 TRBV4-1
CASSYEGAPTGELFF TGCGCCAGCAGCTACGAGGGGGCGCCCACCGGGGAGCTGTTTTTT TRBJ2-2 NA TRBD1 TRBV5-1
CASSLGLQTDTQYF TGTGCCAGCAGTTTGGGGTTGCAGACAGATACGCAGTATTTT TRBJ2-3 NA NA TRBV7-2
CASSVAGGPYEQFF TGTGCCAGCAGCGTCGCGGGAGGGCCTTATGAGCAGTTCTTC TRBJ2-1 few TRBD2 TRBV9